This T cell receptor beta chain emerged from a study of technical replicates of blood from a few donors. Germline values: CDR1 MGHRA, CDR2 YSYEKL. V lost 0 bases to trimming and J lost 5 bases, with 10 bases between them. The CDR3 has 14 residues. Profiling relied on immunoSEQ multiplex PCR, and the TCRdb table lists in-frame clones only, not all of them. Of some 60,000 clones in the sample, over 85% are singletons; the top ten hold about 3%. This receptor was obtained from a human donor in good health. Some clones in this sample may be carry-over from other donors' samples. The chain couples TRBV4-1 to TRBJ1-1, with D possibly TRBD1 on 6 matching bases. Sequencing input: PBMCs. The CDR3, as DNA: TGCGCCAGCAGCCAAGATCGGGGGGCGACTGAAGCTTTCTTT. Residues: CASSQDRGATEAFF.